This TCR beta chain was identified in a study of T cell responses to AZD1222 COVID-19 vaccine. The sample holds a few counts of this clone. With 2 bases removed from V and 1 base from J, the gap between germline ends came to 6 bases. CDR1 and CDR2 from the germline V gene are SGHTA and FQGTGA. This CDR3 region has 15 residues. The table came from immunoSEQ multiplex PCR; TCRdb's copy has only in-frame clones and leaves some out. This sample has some 120,000 clones, with around 87% found just once. The starting material was peripheral blood, obtained on day 0 of AZD1222 vaccination. The rearrangement uses TRBV7-3 and TRBJ1-6; no reliable D call. This TCR was recovered from an adult in good health. The chain's CDR3 is CASSLGGSYNSPLHF. The CDR3 coding sequence is TGTGCCAGCAGCTTAGGCGGGTCCTATAATTCACCCCTCCACTTT.